This T cell receptor (beta chain) was obtained from a study of PD-L1 blockade in urothelial cancer. Study-level information: In terms of prior chemotherapy, patients had received 0 to 3 regimens.

Germline assignment: CDR1 SNHLY and CDR2 FYNNEI. V lost 4 bases to trimming and J lost 4 bases; unmatched junction nucleotides: 15. The CDR3 consists of 18 residues. Some clones are missing from TCRdb's copy, which holds only in-frame ones; the method was immunoSEQ multiplex PCR. The table lists some 56,000 clones, over 75% of them singletons, with approximately 14% in the top ten. Time point indicated: pretreatment peripheral blood. The chain carries TRBV2 and TRBJ1-3; 8 bases agree with TRBD1. The specimen was PBMCs, collected around atezolizumab (anti-PD-L1) treatment. This sequence originates from a man between 65 and 85 years old with urothelial cancer. The CDR3 region has the DNA TGTGCCAGCAGTGCCCAGGGGGACAGGCTCTTAACGGGAAACACCATATATTTT. Amino acid sequence: CASSAQGDRLLTGNTIYF.